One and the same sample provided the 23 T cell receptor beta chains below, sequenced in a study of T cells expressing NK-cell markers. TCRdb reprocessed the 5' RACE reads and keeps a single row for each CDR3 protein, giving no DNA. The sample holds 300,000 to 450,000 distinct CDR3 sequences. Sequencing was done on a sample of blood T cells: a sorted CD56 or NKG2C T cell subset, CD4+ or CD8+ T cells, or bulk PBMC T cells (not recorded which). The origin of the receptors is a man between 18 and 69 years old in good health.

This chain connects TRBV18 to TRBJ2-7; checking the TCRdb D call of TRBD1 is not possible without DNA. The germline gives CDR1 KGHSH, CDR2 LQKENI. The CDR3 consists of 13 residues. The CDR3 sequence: CASSPASGYEQYF.

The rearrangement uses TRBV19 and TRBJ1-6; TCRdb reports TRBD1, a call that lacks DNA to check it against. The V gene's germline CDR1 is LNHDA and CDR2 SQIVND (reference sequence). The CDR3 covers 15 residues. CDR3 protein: CASKTVGQLNSPLHF.

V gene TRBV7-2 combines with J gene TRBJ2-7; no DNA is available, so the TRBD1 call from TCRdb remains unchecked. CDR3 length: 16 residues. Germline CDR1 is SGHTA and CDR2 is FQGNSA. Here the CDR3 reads CASSLVSIRGQEEQYF. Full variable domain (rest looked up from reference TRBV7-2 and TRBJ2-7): GAGVSQSPSNKVTEKGKDVELRCDPISGHTALYWYRQSLGQGLEFLIYFQGNSAPDKSGLPSDRFSAERTGGSVSTLTIQRTQQEDSAVYLCASSLVSIRGQEEQYFGPGTRLTVT.

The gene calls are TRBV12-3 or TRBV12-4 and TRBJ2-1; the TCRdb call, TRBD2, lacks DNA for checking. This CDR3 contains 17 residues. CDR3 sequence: CASTRYSGGPLYNEQFF.

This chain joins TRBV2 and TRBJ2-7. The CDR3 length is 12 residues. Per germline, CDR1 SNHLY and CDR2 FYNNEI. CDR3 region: CASRRNPYEQYF.

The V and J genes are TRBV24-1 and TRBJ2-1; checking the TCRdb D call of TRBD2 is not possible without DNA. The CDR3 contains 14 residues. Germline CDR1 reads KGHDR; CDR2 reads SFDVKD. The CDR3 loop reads CATSDPTSGREQFF.

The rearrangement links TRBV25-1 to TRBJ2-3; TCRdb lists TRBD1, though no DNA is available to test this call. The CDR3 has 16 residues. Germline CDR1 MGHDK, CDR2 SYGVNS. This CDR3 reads CASSGDTGASTDTQYF.

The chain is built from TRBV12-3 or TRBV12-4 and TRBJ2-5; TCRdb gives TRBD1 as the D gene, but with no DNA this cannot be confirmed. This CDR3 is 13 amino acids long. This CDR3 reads CASLHRLEETQYF.

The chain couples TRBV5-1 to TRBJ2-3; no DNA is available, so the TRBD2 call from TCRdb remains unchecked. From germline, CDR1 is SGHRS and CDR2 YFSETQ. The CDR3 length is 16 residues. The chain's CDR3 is CASSFRAGGPRDTQYF. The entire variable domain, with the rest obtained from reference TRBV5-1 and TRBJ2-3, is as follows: KAGVTQTPRYLIKTRGQQVTLSCSPISGHRSVSWYQQTPGQGLQFLFEYFSETQRNKGNFPGRFSGRQFSNSRSEMNVSTLELGDSALYLCASSFRAGGPRDTQYFGPGTRLTVL.

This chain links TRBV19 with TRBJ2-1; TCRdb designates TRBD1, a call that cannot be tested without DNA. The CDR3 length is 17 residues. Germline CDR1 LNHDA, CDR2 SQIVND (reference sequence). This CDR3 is CASSINPPETGVNEQFF.

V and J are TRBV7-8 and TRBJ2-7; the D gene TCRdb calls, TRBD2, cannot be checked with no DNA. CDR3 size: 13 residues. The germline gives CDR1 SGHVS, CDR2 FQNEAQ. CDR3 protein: CASSRDSNGEQYF.

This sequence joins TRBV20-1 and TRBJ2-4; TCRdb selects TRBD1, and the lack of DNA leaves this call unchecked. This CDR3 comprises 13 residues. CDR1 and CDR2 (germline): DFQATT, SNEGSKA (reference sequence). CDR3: CSAPDITGNIQYF.

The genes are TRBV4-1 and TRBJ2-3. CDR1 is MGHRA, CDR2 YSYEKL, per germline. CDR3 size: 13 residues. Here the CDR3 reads CASSEAVRDTQYF.

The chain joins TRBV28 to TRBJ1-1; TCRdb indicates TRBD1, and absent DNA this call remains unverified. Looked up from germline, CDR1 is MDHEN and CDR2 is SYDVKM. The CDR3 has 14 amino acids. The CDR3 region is CASGGTGPHTEAFF.

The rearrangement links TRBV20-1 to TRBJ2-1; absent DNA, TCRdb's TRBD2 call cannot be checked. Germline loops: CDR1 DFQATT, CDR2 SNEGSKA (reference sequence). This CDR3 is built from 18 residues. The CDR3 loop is CSAEEAGTPSSLYNEQFF.

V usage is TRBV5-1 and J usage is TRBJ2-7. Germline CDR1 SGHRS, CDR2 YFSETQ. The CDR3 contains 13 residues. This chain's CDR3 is CASSSRGAYEQYF.

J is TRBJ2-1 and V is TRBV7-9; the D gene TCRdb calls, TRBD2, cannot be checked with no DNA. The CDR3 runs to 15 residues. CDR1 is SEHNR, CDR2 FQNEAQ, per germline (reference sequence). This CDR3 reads CASSSSRYFYNEQFF.

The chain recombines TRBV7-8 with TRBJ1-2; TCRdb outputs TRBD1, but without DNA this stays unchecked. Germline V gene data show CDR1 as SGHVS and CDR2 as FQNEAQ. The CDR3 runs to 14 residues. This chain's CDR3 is CASSSQGLVGGYTF.

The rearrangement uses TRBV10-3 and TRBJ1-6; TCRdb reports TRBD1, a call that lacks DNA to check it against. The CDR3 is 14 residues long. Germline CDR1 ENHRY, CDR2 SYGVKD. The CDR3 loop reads CASQEEGGASPLHF.

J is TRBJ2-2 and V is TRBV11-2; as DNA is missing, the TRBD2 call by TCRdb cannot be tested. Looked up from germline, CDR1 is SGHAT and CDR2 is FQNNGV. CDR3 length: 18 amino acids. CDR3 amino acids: CASSPGGLAGGNTGELFF.

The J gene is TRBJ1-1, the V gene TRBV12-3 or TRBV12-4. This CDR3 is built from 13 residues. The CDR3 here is CASSLASNTEAFF.

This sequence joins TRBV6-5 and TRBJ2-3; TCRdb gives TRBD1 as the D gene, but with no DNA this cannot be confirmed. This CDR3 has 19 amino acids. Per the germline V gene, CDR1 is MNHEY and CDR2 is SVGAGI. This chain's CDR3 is CASSYPGTGGGTSTDTQYF.

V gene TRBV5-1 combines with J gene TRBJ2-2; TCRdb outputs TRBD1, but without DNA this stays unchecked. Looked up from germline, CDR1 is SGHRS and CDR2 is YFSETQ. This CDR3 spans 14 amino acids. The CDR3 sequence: CASGDRGLAGELFF.